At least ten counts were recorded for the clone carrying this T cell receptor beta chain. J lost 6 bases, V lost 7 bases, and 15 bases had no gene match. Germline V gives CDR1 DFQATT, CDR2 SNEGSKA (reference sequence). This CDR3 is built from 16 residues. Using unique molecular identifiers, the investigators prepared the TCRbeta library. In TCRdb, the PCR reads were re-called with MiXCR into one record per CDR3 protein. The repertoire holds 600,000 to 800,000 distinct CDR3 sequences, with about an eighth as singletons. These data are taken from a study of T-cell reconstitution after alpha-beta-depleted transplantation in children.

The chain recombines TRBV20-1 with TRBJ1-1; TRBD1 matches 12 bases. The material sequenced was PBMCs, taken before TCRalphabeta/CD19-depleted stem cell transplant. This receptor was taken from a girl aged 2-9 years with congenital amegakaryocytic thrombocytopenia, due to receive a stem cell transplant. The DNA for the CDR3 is TGCAGTGTTCGTCCACCGGGACAGGGGGCCAATTCTGAAGCTTTCTTT. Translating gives CSVRPPGQGANSEAFF.